This TCR beta chain is from a study of cytomegalovirus exposure and HLA in healthy donors. Study-wide results and caveats: An analysis was carried out at a later point. It showed that HLA-associated TCR beta chains were more clonally expanded than equally common non-associated chains.

The PCR had 60 Vbeta and 13 Jbeta primers. Using immunoSEQ multiplex PCR, the repertoire was profiled, and TCRdb retains in-frame clones only, with some absent. Counted here are 150,000 to 200,000 clones, 80% to 85% occurring once; the ten biggest clones make up about 1.1%. Details on this clone: What it binds is not known.

Germline V gene data show CDR1 as SGDLS and CDR2 as YYNGEE. The CDR3 runs 17 residues. V lost 3 bases and J lost 7, with 20 bases in between. The chain links TRBV9 to TRBJ1-6; a weak D match, TRBD1 (6 bases). Sequences were obtained from PBMCs. The sequence was obtained from a woman in her thirties or forties in good health and CMV-seronegative. The CDR3 region has the DNA TGTGCCAGCAGCGCGCGATTACAGGGACGGATAAATTCACCCCTCCACTTT. This sequence encodes CASSARLQGRINSPLHF. Supplemented by reference TRBV9 and TRBJ1-6, the full variable domain reads DSGVTQTPKHLITATGQRVTLRCSPRSGDLSVYWYQQSLDQGLQFLIQYYNGEERAKGNILERFSAQQFPDLHSELNLSSLELGDSALYFCASSARLQGRINSPLHFGNGTRLTVT.